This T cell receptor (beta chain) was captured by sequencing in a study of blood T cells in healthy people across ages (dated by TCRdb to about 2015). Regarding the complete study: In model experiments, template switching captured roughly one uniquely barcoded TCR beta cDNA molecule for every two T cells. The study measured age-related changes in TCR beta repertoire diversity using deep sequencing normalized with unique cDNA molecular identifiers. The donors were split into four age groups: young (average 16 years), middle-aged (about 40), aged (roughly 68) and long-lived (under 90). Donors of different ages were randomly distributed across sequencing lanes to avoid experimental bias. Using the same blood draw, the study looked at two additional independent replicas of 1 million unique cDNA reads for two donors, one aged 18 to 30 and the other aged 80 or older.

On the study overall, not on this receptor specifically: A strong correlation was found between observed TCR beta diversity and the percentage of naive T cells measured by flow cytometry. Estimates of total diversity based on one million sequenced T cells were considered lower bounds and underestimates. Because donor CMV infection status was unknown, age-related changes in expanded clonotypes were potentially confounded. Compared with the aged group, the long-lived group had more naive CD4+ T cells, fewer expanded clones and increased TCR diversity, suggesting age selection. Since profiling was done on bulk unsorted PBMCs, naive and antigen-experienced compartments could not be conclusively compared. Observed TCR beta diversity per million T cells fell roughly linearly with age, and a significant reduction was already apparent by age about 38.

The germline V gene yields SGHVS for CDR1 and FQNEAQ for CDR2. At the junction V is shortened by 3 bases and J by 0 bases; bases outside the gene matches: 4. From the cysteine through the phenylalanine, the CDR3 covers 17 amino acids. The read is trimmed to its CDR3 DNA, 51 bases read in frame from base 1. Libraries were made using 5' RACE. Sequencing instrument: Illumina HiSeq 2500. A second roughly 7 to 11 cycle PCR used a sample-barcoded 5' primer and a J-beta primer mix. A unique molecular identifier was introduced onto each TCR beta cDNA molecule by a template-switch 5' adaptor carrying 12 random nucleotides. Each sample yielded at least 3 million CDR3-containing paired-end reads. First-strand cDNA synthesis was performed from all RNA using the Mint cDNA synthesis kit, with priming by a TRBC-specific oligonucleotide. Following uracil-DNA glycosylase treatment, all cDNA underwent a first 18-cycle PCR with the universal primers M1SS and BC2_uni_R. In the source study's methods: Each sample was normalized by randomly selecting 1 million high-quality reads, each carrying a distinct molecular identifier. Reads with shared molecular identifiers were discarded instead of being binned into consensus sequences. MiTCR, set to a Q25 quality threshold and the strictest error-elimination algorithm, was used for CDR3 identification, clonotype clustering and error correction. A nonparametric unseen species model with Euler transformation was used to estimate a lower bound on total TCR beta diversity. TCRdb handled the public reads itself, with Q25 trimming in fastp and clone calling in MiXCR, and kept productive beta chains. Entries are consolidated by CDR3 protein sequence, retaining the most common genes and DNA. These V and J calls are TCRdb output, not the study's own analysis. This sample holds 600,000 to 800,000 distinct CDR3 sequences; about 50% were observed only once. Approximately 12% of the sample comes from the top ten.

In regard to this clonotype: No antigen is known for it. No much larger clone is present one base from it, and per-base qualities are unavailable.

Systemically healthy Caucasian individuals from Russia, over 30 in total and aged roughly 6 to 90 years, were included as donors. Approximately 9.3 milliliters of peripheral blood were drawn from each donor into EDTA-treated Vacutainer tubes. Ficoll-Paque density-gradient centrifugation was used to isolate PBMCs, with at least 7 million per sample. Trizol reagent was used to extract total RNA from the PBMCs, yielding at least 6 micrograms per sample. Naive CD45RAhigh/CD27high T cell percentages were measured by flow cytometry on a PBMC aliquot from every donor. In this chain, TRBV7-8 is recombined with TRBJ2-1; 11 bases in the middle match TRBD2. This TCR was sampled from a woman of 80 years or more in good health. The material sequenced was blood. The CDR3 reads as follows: CASSFLSGGASYNEQFF. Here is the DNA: TGTGCCAGCAGCTTCCTTAGCGGGGGGGCCTCCTACAATGAGCAGTTCTTC.